One and the same sample provided the 5 T cell receptor beta chains below, sequenced in a study of tumor-infiltrating lymphocytes in primary liver carcinoma. A primer matching the constant region was used to make TCR beta cDNA from 450 to 550 ng of total RNA. Libraries for TCR beta were built through three nested multiplex PCR rounds, which together made up a slightly modified ARM-PCR procedure. Two initial PCR rounds of 10 to 11 cycles each paired TRBV1-TRBV30 forward primers with a C-beta reverse primer. TCRdb called the multiplex PCR reads again in MiXCR, with one record for every CDR3 protein. Of more than 70,000 distinct CDR3 sequences listed, approximately 77% are singletons. From approximately 20-30 mg of unsorted bulk tissue, DNA and RNA were co-extracted together. Sequenced material: liver tumor tissue from sampling region 1. Subset indicated: tumor region T1, superior pole. Source of these receptors: a man aged 35 to 55 with primary liver carcinoma and hepatitis B virus infection.

With respect to this clonotype: A much larger clone lies one base from this, so it may be a read error. The V gene is TRBV5-1, the J gene TRBJ1-2; D ambiguous. From germline, CDR1 is SGHRS and CDR2 YFSETQ. The CDR3 extends over 12 amino acids. The CDR3 sequence: CASSLDTYGYSF. CDR3 bases: TGCGCCAGCAGCTTGGACACCTATGGCTACTCCTTC. Filled out from reference TRBV5-1 and TRBJ1-2, the complete variable domain reads KAGVTQTPRYLIKTRGQQVTLSCSPISGHRSVSWYQQTPGQGLQFLFEYFSETQRNKGNFPGRFSGRQFSNSRSEMNVSTLELGDSALYLCASSLDTYGYSFGSGTRLTVV.

Concerning this clonotype itself: This may be a read error: a much more frequent sequence differs by one nucleotide. The chain recombines TRBV14 with TRBJ2-1; D call uncertain. V shed 1 base and J shed 15 bases, with 16 bases lying between them. The germline V gene has CDR1 SGHDN and CDR2 FVKESK. The CDR3 contains 13 residues. CDR3 amino acids: CASSQGRNNDLFF. The CDR3 DNA is TGTGCCAGCAGCCAAGGACGGAACAATGATCTGTTCTTC.

Notes on this clonotype: A read error is likely, as this CDR3 ends without the conserved phenylalanine or tryptophan. This chain connects TRBV11-2 to TRBJ2-2; maybe TRBD1 (6 bases). Germline loops: CDR1 SGHAT, CDR2 FQNNGV. This CDR3 spans 15 amino acids. The CDR3 region has the DNA TGTGCTAGCAGCCCAAGCGGCAGGGGTACCTGGGAGCTGTTTGTT. As protein: CASSPSGRGTWELFV.

For this clonotype: The junction departs from the called germline gene at one end, perhaps through a read error. The gene calls are TRBV10-3 and TRBJ1-1; no firm D call. This CDR3 is built from 19 residues. CDR1 is ENHRY, CDR2 SYGVKD, per germline. CDR3: CAVSDLTLTASFMNTEAFF. The CDR3 coding sequence is TGTGCCGTCAGTGATCTTACTCTTACAGCAAGCTTTATGAACACTGAAGCTTTCTTT.

As for this clonotype: A read error may explain this, as a much larger clone is one base away. The chain couples TRBV28 to TRBJ2-2; D might be TRBD1 or TRBD2, each matching 5 bases. The CDR3 loop spans 15 amino acids. Germline V lookup: CDR1 MDHEN, CDR2 SYDVKM. The CDR3 DNA sequence: TGTGCCAACAGTTTTTGGGACCGGGAAGCCGGGGAGCTGTTTTTT. Residues: CANSFWDREAGELFF.